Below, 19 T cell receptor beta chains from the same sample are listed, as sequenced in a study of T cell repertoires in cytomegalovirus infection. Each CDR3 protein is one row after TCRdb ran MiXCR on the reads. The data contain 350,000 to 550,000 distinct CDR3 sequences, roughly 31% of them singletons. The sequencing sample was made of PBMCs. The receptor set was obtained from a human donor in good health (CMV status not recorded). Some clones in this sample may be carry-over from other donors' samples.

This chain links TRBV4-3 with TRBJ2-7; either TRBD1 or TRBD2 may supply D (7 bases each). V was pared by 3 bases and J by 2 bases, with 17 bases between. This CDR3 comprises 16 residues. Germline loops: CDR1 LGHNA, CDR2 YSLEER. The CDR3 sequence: CASSHVTGEGTYEQYF. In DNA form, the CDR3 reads TGCGCCAGCAGCCATGTTACAGGGGAGGGAACCTACGAGCAGTACTTC.

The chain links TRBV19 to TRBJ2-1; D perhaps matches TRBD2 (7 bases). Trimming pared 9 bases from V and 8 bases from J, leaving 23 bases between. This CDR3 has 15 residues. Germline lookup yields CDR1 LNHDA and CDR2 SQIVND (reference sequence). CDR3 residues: CASNAKGGGFDEQFF. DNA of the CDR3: TGTGCCAGCAATGCCAAGGGCGGGGGCTTCGATGAGCAGTTCTTC.

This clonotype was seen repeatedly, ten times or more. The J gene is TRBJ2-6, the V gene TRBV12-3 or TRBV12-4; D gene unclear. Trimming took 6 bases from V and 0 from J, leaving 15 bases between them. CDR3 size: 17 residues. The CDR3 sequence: CASRTHWEYSGANVLTF. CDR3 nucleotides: TGTGCCAGCAGGACACACTGGGAATACTCTGGGGCCAACGTCCTGACTTTC.

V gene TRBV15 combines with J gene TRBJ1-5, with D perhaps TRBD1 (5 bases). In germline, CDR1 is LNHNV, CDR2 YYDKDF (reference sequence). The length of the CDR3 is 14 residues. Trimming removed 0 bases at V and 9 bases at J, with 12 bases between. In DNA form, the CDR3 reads TGTGCCACCAGCAGAGATGTGGGGGGGAGGCCCCAGCATTTT. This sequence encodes CATSRDVGGRPQHF. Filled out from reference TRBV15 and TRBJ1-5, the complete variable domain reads DAMVIQNPRYQVTQFGKPVTLSCSQTLNHNVMYWYQQKSSQAPKLLFHYYDKDFNNEADTPDNFQSRRPNTSFCFLDIRSPGLGDTAMYLCATSRDVGGRPQHFGDGTRLSIL.

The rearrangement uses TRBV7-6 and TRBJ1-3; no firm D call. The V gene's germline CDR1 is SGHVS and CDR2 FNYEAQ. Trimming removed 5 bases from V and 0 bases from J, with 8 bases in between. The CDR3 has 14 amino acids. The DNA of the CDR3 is TGTGCCAGCAGCCCACAGACCTCTGGAAACACCATATATTTT. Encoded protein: CASSPQTSGNTIYF.

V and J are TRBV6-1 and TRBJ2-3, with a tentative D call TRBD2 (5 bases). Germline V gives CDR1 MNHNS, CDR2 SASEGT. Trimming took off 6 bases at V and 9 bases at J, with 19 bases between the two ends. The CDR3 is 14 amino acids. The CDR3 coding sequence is TGTGCCAGCAGAACCAGCGGACTGGGCGCGACGCAGTATTTT. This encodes CASRTSGLGATQYF.

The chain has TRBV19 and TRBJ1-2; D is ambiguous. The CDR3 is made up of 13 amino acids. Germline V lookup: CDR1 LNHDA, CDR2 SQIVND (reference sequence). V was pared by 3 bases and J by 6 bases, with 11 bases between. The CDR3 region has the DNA TGTGCCAGTAGTATTGGGCGAATGGATGGCTACACCTTC. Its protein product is CASSIGRMDGYTF.

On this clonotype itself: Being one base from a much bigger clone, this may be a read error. The CDR3, as DNA: TGTGCCAGCAGTGACGGGACAGGTCTCACAGATACGCAGTATTTT. Amino acid sequence: CASSDGTGLTDTQYF. The chain recombines TRBV6-6 with TRBJ2-3, with 8 bases aligning to TRBD1. V shed 5 bases and J 2 bases; nucleotides not matched to a gene: 6. Germline V lookup: CDR1 MNHNY, CDR2 SVGAGI (reference sequence). The CDR3 totals 15 residues.

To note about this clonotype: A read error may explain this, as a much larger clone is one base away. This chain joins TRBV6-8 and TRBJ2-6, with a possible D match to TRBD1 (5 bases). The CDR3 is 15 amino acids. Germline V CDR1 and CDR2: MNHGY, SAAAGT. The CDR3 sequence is CASRGPPSGANFLTF. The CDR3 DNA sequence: TGTGCCAGCAGGGGTCCGCCCTCTGGGGCCAACTTCCTGACTTTC.

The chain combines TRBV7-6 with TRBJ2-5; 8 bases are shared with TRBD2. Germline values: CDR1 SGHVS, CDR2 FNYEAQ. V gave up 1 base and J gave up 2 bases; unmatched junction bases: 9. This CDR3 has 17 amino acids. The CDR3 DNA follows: TGTGCCAGCAGCTTAGGTTGGGGACTAGTGGTACAAGAGACCCAGTACTTC. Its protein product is CASSLGWGLVVQETQYF.

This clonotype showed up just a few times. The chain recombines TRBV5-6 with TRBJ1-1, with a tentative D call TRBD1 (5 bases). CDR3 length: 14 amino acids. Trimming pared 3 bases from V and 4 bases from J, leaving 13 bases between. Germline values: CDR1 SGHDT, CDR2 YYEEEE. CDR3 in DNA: TGTGCCAGCAGCTACCTGCAGGGACTCACTGAAGCTTTCTTT. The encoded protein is CASSYLQGLTEAFF.

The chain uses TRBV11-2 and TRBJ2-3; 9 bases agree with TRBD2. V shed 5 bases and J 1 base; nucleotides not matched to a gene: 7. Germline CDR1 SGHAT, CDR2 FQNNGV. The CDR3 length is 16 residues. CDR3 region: CASSRLPSGGTDTQYF. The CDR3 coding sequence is TGTGCCAGCAGCCGCTTACCTAGCGGGGGCACAGATACGCAGTATTTT.

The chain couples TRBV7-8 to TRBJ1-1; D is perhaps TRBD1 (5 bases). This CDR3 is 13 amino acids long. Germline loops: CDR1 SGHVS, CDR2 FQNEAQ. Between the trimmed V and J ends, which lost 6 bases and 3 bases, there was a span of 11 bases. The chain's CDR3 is CASSYTGDTEAFF. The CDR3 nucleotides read TGTGCCAGCAGTTATACGGGGGACACTGAAGCTTTCTTT.

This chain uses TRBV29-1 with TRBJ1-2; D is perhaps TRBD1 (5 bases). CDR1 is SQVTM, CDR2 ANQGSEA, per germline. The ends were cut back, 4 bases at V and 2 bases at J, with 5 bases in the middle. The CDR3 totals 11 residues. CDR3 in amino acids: CSVGDNYGYTF. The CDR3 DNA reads TGCAGCGTTGGGGACAACTATGGCTACACCTTC.

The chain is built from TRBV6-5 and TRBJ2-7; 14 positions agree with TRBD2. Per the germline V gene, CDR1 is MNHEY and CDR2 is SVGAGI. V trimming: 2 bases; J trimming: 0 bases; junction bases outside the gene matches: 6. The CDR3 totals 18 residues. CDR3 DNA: TGTGCCAGCAGTTACAGGGGACTAGCGGGGGCCATCTCCTACGAGCAGTACTTC. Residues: CASSYRGLAGAISYEQYF.

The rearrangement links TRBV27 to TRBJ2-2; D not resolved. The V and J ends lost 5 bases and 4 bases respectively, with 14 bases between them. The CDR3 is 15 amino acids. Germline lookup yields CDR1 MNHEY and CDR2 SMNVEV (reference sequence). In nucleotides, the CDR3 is TGTGCCAGCAGTCCGCAATGGAGAGGCACCGGGGAGCTGTTTTTT. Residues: CASSPQWRGTGELFF.

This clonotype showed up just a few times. CDR3 DNA: TGTGCCAGCAGCTTTAACAGGGCCGACACTGAAGCTTTCTTT. It is translated as CASSFNRADTEAFF. The chain combines TRBV7-8 with TRBJ1-1; weak D call: TRBD1 (6 bases). From germline, CDR1 is SGHVS and CDR2 FQNEAQ. The V end lost 3 bases, the J end lost 3 bases, and 11 bases lay between the germline ends. This CDR3 has 14 residues.

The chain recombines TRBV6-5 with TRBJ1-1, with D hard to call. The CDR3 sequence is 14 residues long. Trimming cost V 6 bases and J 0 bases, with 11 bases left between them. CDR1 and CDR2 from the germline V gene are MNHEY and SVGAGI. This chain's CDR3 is CASRGFLLNTEAFF. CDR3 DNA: TGTGCCAGCAGGGGTTTCCTCTTGAACACTGAAGCTTTCTTT.

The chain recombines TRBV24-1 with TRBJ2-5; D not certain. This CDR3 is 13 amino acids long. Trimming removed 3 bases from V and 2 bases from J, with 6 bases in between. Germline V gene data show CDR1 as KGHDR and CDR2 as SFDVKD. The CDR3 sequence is CATSDTRQETQYF. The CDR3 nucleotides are TGTGCCACCAGTGATACAAGACAAGAGACCCAGTACTTC.